The T cell receptor (beta chain) described here comes from a study of blood T cell repertoires in COVID-19. Study as a whole: T cells, B-cell-depleted T cells, or PBMCs supplied cDNA or gDNA.

V was shortened by 0 bases and J by 2 bases, with 12 bases between the two germline ends. From germline, CDR1 is SGDLS and CDR2 YYNGEE. CDR3 length: 15 residues. Data came from immunoSEQ multiplex PCR; TCRdb stores just in-frame clones and leaves some out. The table has about 200,000 clones, 80% to 85% seen once. Assignment of participants to cohorts was predicated upon participant-reported clinical history. This clone has only one observation. The clonotype was recovered from a man in his forties or fifties who had recovered from COVID-19. V and J are TRBV9 and TRBJ2-7; possible D gene TRBD1, 5 bases. Sequencing was performed on PBMCs or T cells enriched from blood (not recorded which). This CDR3 is CASSVGWGSPYEQYF. In DNA, the CDR3 is TGTGCCAGCAGCGTAGGGTGGGGCAGCCCCTACGAGCAGTACTTC.